This T cell receptor (beta chain) was captured in a study of blood T cell repertoires in COVID-19. Participants were placed into cohorts based on the clinical history they reported. V shed 4 bases and J shed 12 bases, with 13 bases lying between them. CDR3 length: 13 residues. Generated by immunoSEQ multiplex PCR, the TCRdb table keeps only in-frame clones and is missing some. The data hold around 190,000 clones, with approximately 80% observed a single time. Sample: PBMCs or T cells enriched from blood (not recorded which). The chain uses TRBV12-3 or TRBV12-4 and TRBJ1-6, with D possibly TRBD1 on 6 matching bases. The origin of this receptor is a man aged 35-49 years who had recovered from COVID-19. The CDR3 coding sequence is TGTGCCAGCAGTTACAGGGTAACACGACCCCTCCACTTT. This codes for CASSYRVTRPLHF.